Detailed here is one T cell receptor beta chain. Its antigen is not known. This sample is drawn from a study of blood T cells in healthy people across ages. Study findings and constraints: Diversity of TCR beta per million T cells declined in a roughly linear way with age. It was the long-lived donors that had more naive CD4+ cells and higher diversity than aged donors.

From germline, CDR1 is KGHDR and CDR2 SFDVKD. This CDR3 region has 13 residues. Trimming pared 8 bases from V and 3 bases from J, leaving 13 bases between. With a J-beta primer mix and a sample-barcoded 5' primer, a second PCR ran 7 to 11 cycles. TCRdb passed the 5' RACE reads through MiXCR, listing each CDR3 protein once. The data hold a few hundred thousand distinct CDR3 sequences, with 25% to 35% observed a single time. The same sample was also studied in work on T cells of mothers and their children. That source adds: Per mother, over 9.5 million TCR beta CDR3 reads were obtained; per child, approximately 3.2 million.

The chain uses TRBV24-1 and TRBJ2-7; tentatively, D is TRBD1 or TRBD2 (5 bases each). The receptor's source is a boy between 2 and 10 years old in good health. Sequencing was done on a sample of blood. CDR3 nucleotide sequence: TGTGCCACCATATGGGGGACCTTCTACGAGCAGTACTTC. As protein: CATIWGTFYEQYF.